The rows below give T cell receptor beta chains drawn from one sample of a study of shared clonotypes between healthy human individuals. Method: immunoSEQ multiplex PCR; TCRdb's copy keeps in-frame clones and lacks some. The table records some 2,000,000 clones, just under 95% of them present only once. Sequencing was performed on naive CD8+ T cells sorted from blood. These receptors originate from a young man in good health. CDR3s include the opening cysteine and the closing phenylalanine or tryptophan. Fields, in order: D gene, V gene, clone size, J gene, CDR3 DNA, CDR3 protein. D genes are given only for firm matches. Only part of the rows carry a size: once, few, many, or a class if the clone is expanded.

d_call: TRBD1; v_call: TRBV2; clone_size: .; j_call: TRBJ2-3; cdr3_nt: TGTGCCAGCAGTGATCCCTTGACAGGGACGACTAGCACAGATACGCAGTATTTT; cdr3_aa: CASSDPLTGTTSTDTQYF
d_call: .; v_call: TRBV28; clone_size: .; j_call: TRBJ2-7; cdr3_nt: TGTGCCAGCAGGATCAGGGGCTCCTACGAGCAGTACTTC; cdr3_aa: CASRIRGSYEQYF
d_call: .; v_call: TRBV29-1; clone_size: .; j_call: TRBJ2-7; cdr3_nt: TGCAGCGTTGTGTGGGACGAGCAGTACTTC; cdr3_aa: CSVVWDEQYF
d_call: TRBD2; v_call: TRBV4-1; clone_size: .; j_call: TRBJ2-3; cdr3_nt: TGCGCCAGCAGCCAAGTCACTAGCGGCTACACAGATACGCAGTATTTT; cdr3_aa: CASSQVTSGYTDTQYF
d_call: .; v_call: TRBV6-6; clone_size: .; j_call: TRBJ2-7; cdr3_nt: TGTGCCAGCAGTTCCCCGCGCGGAACCCCCTACGAGCAGTACTTC; cdr3_aa: CASSSPRGTPYEQYF
d_call: TRBD1; v_call: TRBV10-1; clone_size: .; j_call: TRBJ1-1; cdr3_nt: TGCGCCAGCAGTGAGGCAGGGGGCACTGAAGCTTTCTTT; cdr3_aa: CASSEAGGTEAFF
d_call: .; v_call: TRBV18; clone_size: .; j_call: TRBJ2-4; cdr3_nt: TGTGCCAGCTCACCACCGAATGGAGACATTCAGTACTTC; cdr3_aa: CASSPPNGDIQYF
d_call: TRBD1; v_call: TRBV27; clone_size: .; j_call: TRBJ2-1; cdr3_nt: TGTGCCAGCAGTCGCGTCCGGACAGGGGTTAATGAGCAGTTCTTC; cdr3_aa: CASSRVRTGVNEQFF
d_call: TRBD1; v_call: TRBV27; clone_size: .; j_call: TRBJ1-2; cdr3_nt: TGTGCCAGCAGTTTATCCCGACAGGGTGTCTATGGCTACACCTTC; cdr3_aa: CASSLSRQGVYGYTF
d_call: .; v_call: TRBV7-8; clone_size: .; j_call: TRBJ1-4; cdr3_nt: TGTGCCAGCAGCCAAGGGTGGGGAAGAGGTGAAAAACTGTTTTTT; cdr3_aa: CASSQGWGRGEKLFF
d_call: .; v_call: TRBV11-2; clone_size: .; j_call: TRBJ2-5; cdr3_nt: TGTGCCAGCAGCCTCTGGCGGGACCGAGAGACCCAGTACTTC; cdr3_aa: CASSLWRDRETQYF
d_call: .; v_call: TRBV4-1; clone_size: once; j_call: TRBJ1-1; cdr3_nt: TGCGCCAGCAGCCCACTAGTCGGTAACACTGAAGCTTTCTTT; cdr3_aa: CASSPLVGNTEAFF
d_call: .; v_call: TRBV28; clone_size: .; j_call: TRBJ1-1; cdr3_nt: TGTGCCAGCAGCCTCATACCGCGGACGGGTGAAGCTTTCTTT; cdr3_aa: CASSLIPRTGEAFF
d_call: .; v_call: TRBV27; clone_size: .; j_call: TRBJ1-1; cdr3_nt: TGTGCCAGCAGTGTAGGATCGAACACTGAAGCTTTCTTT; cdr3_aa: CASSVGSNTEAFF
d_call: TRBD1; v_call: TRBV18; clone_size: .; j_call: TRBJ2-7; cdr3_nt: TGTGCCAGCTCCCAGGGACAGGGATTCTACGAGCAGTACTTC; cdr3_aa: CASSQGQGFYEQYF
d_call: TRBD1; v_call: TRBV6-6; clone_size: .; j_call: TRBJ2-1; cdr3_nt: TGTGCCACCGGGACAGGCAGCTACAATGAGCAGTTCTTC; cdr3_aa: CATGTGSYNEQFF
d_call: .; v_call: TRBV7-9; clone_size: once; j_call: TRBJ2-7; cdr3_nt: TGTGCCAGCAGCTCCCGGGACAAATCTTCCTACGAGCAGTACTTC; cdr3_aa: CASSSRDKSSYEQYF
d_call: .; v_call: TRBV7-6; clone_size: .; j_call: TRBJ1-3; cdr3_nt: TGTGCCAGCAGCTTAGGCCAGGGCACTGGAAACACCATATATTTT; cdr3_aa: CASSLGQGTGNTIYF
d_call: .; v_call: TRBV6-6; clone_size: .; j_call: TRBJ1-5; cdr3_nt: TGTGCCAGCAGTGACTCCGCCGGGGTCTATCAGCCCCAGCATTTT; cdr3_aa: CASSDSAGVYQPQHF
d_call: TRBD1; v_call: TRBV7-9; clone_size: once; j_call: TRBJ2-7; cdr3_nt: TGTGCCAGCAGCTATCCGGGACAGGGACGGTACGAGCAGTACTTC; cdr3_aa: CASSYPGQGRYEQYF
d_call: .; v_call: TRBV27; clone_size: once; j_call: TRBJ2-7; cdr3_nt: TGTGCCAGCAGTTTTGGGTCCCTCTACGAGCAGTACTTC; cdr3_aa: CASSFGSLYEQYF
d_call: TRBD1; v_call: TRBV19; clone_size: .; j_call: TRBJ2-7; cdr3_nt: TGTGCCAGTAGTATTCGGACAGGGGGCTACGAGCAGTACTTC; cdr3_aa: CASSIRTGGYEQYF
d_call: .; v_call: TRBV7-9; clone_size: .; j_call: TRBJ2-1; cdr3_nt: TGTGCCAGCAGCTTAGGCGACAATGAGCAGTTCTTC; cdr3_aa: CASSLGDNEQFF
d_call: .; v_call: TRBV16; clone_size: .; j_call: TRBJ2-7; cdr3_nt: TGTGCCAGCAGCCCCCCTGGGGGGTATTACGAGCAGTACTTC; cdr3_aa: CASSPPGGYYEQYF
d_call: .; v_call: TRBV7-9; clone_size: .; j_call: TRBJ1-2; cdr3_nt: TGTGCCAGCAGCTTAGCGGAAGGCGACTATGGCTACACCTTC; cdr3_aa: CASSLAEGDYGYTF
d_call: TRBD2; v_call: TRBV27; clone_size: .; j_call: TRBJ2-1; cdr3_nt: TGTGCCAGCAGTTTAGTGGGGCCGGGGGGCAATGAGCAGTTCTTC; cdr3_aa: CASSLVGPGGNEQFF
d_call: .; v_call: TRBV5-1; clone_size: .; j_call: TRBJ2-7; cdr3_nt: TGCGCCAGCAGCTTGCACGGAGTTGAGCAGTACTTC; cdr3_aa: CASSLHGVEQYF
d_call: .; v_call: TRBV4-3; clone_size: .; j_call: TRBJ2-5; cdr3_nt: TGCGCCAGCAGCCAAGGGGGCGGTATAGAAGAGACCCAGTACTTC; cdr3_aa: CASSQGGGIEETQYF
d_call: .; v_call: TRBV6-1; clone_size: .; j_call: TRBJ2-7; cdr3_nt: TGTGCCGGTCGTGGGGGCGGGGAGCAGTACTTC; cdr3_aa: CAGRGGGEQYF
d_call: TRBD2; v_call: TRBV28; clone_size: once; j_call: TRBJ2-7; cdr3_nt: TGTGCCAGCAGCCTTGGGGCTAGCGGGGGTCACGAGCAGTACTTC; cdr3_aa: CASSLGASGGHEQYF
d_call: .; v_call: TRBV19; clone_size: few; j_call: TRBJ1-1; cdr3_nt: TGTGCCAGTAGTATAGGGGGGAACACTGAAGCTTTCTTT; cdr3_aa: CASSIGGNTEAFF
d_call: TRBD2; v_call: TRBV30; clone_size: .; j_call: TRBJ2-5; cdr3_nt: TGTGCCTGGAGTGGGGGGGTGGCTAGCGGGATCCACGAGACCCAGTACTTC; cdr3_aa: CAWSGGVASGIHETQYF
d_call: TRBD2; v_call: TRBV4-3; clone_size: .; j_call: TRBJ2-1; cdr3_nt: TGCGCCAGCAGCCAAGAAGGGGCAGGCGTACTAGCGGGGATCTACAATGAGCAGTTCTTC; cdr3_aa: CASSQEGAGVLAGIYNEQFF
d_call: TRBD1; v_call: TRBV5-1; clone_size: .; j_call: TRBJ1-2; cdr3_nt: TGCGCCAGCAGCTCTGGACAGGGAGGCGGCTACACCTTC; cdr3_aa: CASSSGQGGGYTF
d_call: .; v_call: TRBV6-1; clone_size: .; j_call: TRBJ2-4; cdr3_nt: TGTGCCAGCAGTGAAGGGTGGGGGCAAGAAATCAAAAACATTCAGTACTTC; cdr3_aa: CASSEGWGQEIKNIQYF
d_call: .; v_call: TRBV13; clone_size: .; j_call: TRBJ2-7; cdr3_nt: TGTGCCAGCAGCTTAGGCCGAGGAGGGGGCTACGAGCAGTACTTC; cdr3_aa: CASSLGRGGGYEQYF
d_call: TRBD2; v_call: TRBV7-9; clone_size: .; j_call: TRBJ2-7; cdr3_nt: TGTGCCAGCAGCTTCGGCGGGGAGGGGTTCGAGCAGTACTTC; cdr3_aa: CASSFGGEGFEQYF
d_call: .; v_call: TRBV27; clone_size: .; j_call: TRBJ1-2; cdr3_nt: TGTGCCAGCAGTTGGACGGGAGATAACTATGGCTACACCTTC; cdr3_aa: CASSWTGDNYGYTF
d_call: TRBD2; v_call: TRBV29-1; clone_size: few; j_call: TRBJ2-1; cdr3_nt: TGCAGCGTTCTTGGACTAGCGGGGTTCGTCAATGAGCAGTTCTTC; cdr3_aa: CSVLGLAGFVNEQFF
d_call: .; v_call: TRBV28; clone_size: .; j_call: TRBJ1-2; cdr3_nt: TGTGCCAGCAGTTTAACCGGGACGGGTTATGGCTACACCTTC; cdr3_aa: CASSLTGTGYGYTF
d_call: TRBD1; v_call: TRBV30; clone_size: .; j_call: TRBJ1-1; cdr3_nt: TGTGCCTGGATGAAGGGGGCGGGCACTGAAGCTTTCTTT; cdr3_aa: CAWMKGAGTEAFF
d_call: .; v_call: TRBV7-2; clone_size: .; j_call: TRBJ2-2; cdr3_nt: TGTGCCAGCAGCTTAGCAGGGTTGAACACCGGGGAGCTGTTTTTT; cdr3_aa: CASSLAGLNTGELFF
d_call: TRBD2; v_call: TRBV9; clone_size: .; j_call: TRBJ2-7; cdr3_nt: TGTGCCAGCAGCCCCTCGGGACTAGCGTACGAGCAGTACTTC; cdr3_aa: CASSPSGLAYEQYF
d_call: .; v_call: TRBV7-9; clone_size: .; j_call: TRBJ1-1; cdr3_nt: TGTGCCAGCAGGCCAGTTGGCACTGAAGCTTTCTTT; cdr3_aa: CASRPVGTEAFF
d_call: .; v_call: TRBV5-1; clone_size: once; j_call: TRBJ2-7; cdr3_nt: TGCGCCAGCAGCTTGTGGGGAGTCTCCTACGAGCAGTACTTC; cdr3_aa: CASSLWGVSYEQYF
d_call: TRBD2; v_call: TRBV6-5; clone_size: .; j_call: TRBJ2-1; cdr3_nt: TGTGCCAGCAGTCAGAGACTAGCGGGAGGCAATGAGCAGTTCTTC; cdr3_aa: CASSQRLAGGNEQFF
d_call: TRBD1; v_call: TRBV28; clone_size: .; j_call: TRBJ1-2; cdr3_nt: TGTGCCAGCAGCTACAGGGGGAATTATGGCTACACCTTC; cdr3_aa: CASSYRGNYGYTF
d_call: .; v_call: TRBV9; clone_size: once; j_call: TRBJ2-3; cdr3_nt: TGTGCCAGCAGCGTAGACGGACGAAGCACAGATACGCAGTATTTT; cdr3_aa: CASSVDGRSTDTQYF
d_call: .; v_call: TRBV7-9; clone_size: .; j_call: TRBJ2-3; cdr3_nt: TGTGCCAGCAGCTTATTCGTCTTAGATACGCAGTATTTT; cdr3_aa: CASSLFVLDTQYF